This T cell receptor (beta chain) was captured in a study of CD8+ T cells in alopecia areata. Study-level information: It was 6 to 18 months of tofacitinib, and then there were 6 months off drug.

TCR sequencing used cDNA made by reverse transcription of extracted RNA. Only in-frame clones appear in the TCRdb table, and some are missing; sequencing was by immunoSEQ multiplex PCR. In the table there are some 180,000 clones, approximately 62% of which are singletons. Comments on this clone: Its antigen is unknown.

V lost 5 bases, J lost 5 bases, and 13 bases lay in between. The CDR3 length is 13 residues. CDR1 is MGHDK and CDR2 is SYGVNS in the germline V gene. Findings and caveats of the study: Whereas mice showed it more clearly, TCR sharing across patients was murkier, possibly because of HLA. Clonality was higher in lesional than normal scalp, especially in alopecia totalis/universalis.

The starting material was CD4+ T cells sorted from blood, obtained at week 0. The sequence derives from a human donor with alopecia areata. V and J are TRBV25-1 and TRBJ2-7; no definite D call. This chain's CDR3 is CASSREGIHEQYF. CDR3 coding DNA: TGTGCCAGCAGTAGGGAAGGGATCCACGAGCAGTACTTC.